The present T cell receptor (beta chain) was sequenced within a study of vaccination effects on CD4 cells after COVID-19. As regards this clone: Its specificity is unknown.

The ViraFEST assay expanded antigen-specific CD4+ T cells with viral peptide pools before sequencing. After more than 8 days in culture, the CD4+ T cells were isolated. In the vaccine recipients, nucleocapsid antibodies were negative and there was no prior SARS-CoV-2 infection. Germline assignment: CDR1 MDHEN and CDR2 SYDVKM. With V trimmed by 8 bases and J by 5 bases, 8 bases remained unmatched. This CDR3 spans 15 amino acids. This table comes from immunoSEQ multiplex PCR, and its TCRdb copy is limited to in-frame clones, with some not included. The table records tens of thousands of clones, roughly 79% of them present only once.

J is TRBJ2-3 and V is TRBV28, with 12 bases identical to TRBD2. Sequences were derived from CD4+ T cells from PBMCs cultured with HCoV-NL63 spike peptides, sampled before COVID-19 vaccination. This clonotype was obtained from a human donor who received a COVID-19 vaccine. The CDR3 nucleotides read TGTGCCAGCCACGCCGGACTAGCGGGGTTAGATACGCAGTATTTT. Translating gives CASHAGLAGLDTQYF.